Listed below are T cell receptor beta chains from one sample, sequenced in a study of blood T cell repertoires in COVID-19. Assay: immunoSEQ multiplex PCR; the TCRdb copy retains only in-frame clones and omits some. In the table there are around 67,000 clones, about 87% of which are singletons. The sample taken for sequencing was peripheral blood. These receptors all come from a man between 50 and 59 years old with active COVID-19. CDR3s include the opening cysteine and the closing phenylalanine or tryptophan. The order of the fields is D gene, J gene, clone size, V gene, CDR3 DNA, CDR3 protein. D genes are given only for firm matches. A clone size is listed for some rows: how often the clone was seen (once, few, many), or a class if it is expanded.

D: .
J: TRBJ2-5
size: .
V: TRBV5-1
DNA: TGCGCCAGCAGCCCCCTTATCCAAGAGACCCAGTACTTC
CDR3: CASSPLIQETQYF

D: .
J: TRBJ2-5
size: .
V: TRBV9
DNA: TGTGCCAGCAGCGAGAGGGGATGGGGGGAAGAGACCCAGTACTTC
CDR3: CASSERGWGEETQYF

D: TRBD1
J: TRBJ2-5
size: .
V: TRBV7-9
DNA: TGTGCCAGCAGCAGACAGGGTCGGGAGACCCAGTACTTC
CDR3: CASSRQGRETQYF

D: .
J: TRBJ1-1
size: once
V: TRBV12-3/TRBV12-4
DNA: TGTGCCAGCAGTTTAAGGGGTAGGACTGAAGCTTTCTTT
CDR3: CASSLRGRTEAFF

D: .
J: TRBJ2-5
size: .
V: TRBV6-2/TRBV6-3
DNA: TGTGCCAGCAGTGACCAGACACGGAATCAAGAGACCCAGTACTTC
CDR3: CASSDQTRNQETQYF

D: TRBD2
J: TRBJ2-1
size: .
V: TRBV4-3
DNA: TGCGCCAGCAGCCGGGGGACTAGTTCCAATGAGCAGTTCTTC
CDR3: CASSRGTSSNEQFF

D: .
J: TRBJ2-1
size: .
V: TRBV20-1
DNA: TGCAGTGCTAGTCGGGGAAACTCCTACAATGAGCAGTTCTTC
CDR3: CSASRGNSYNEQFF

D: .
J: TRBJ2-2
size: .
V: TRBV7-9
DNA: TGTGCCAGCAGCGGACCGAACAGGGCCCCCGGGGAGCTGTTTTTT
CDR3: CASSGPNRAPGELFF

D: TRBD1
J: TRBJ2-2
size: .
V: TRBV10-3
DNA: TGTGCCATCAGTCAAAAGACAGGGTACGGCGGGGAGCTGTTTTTT
CDR3: CAISQKTGYGGELFF

D: .
J: TRBJ1-1
size: once
V: TRBV12-3/TRBV12-4
DNA: TGTGCCAGCAGTTCTACGAACACTGAAGCTTTCTTT
CDR3: CASSSTNTEAFF

D: .
J: TRBJ1-1
size: .
V: TRBV6-5
DNA: TGTGCCAGCACCCCAAGGGGGAGCAACACTGAAGCTTTCTTT
CDR3: CASTPRGSNTEAFF

D: .
J: TRBJ1-5
size: .
V: TRBV30
DNA: TGTGCCTGGAGTGTAAGAGTAGATAGCAATCAGCCCCAGCATTTT
CDR3: CAWSVRVDSNQPQHF

D: TRBD2
J: TRBJ2-3
size: .
V: TRBV7-2
DNA: TGTGCCAGCAGCTTAGATCCAGCGGGAGTGAGAAATACGCAGTATTTT
CDR3: CASSLDPAGVRNTQYF

D: TRBD1
J: TRBJ1-2
size: .
V: TRBV7-2
DNA: TGTGCCAGCAGCATGGACAGGGGTCCCTATGGCTACACCTTC
CDR3: CASSMDRGPYGYTF

D: TRBD2
J: TRBJ2-2
size: .
V: TRBV7-3
DNA: TGTGCCAGCAGCTCCCAACCTAGCGGGAGGGCCCCCGGGGAGCTGTTTTTT
CDR3: CASSSQPSGRAPGELFF

D: TRBD1
J: TRBJ1-3
size: .
V: TRBV30
DNA: TGTGCCTGGAGTAAGGACAGGGTCTCTGGAAACACCATATATTTT
CDR3: CAWSKDRVSGNTIYF

D: .
J: TRBJ1-2
size: .
V: TRBV7-2
DNA: TGTGCCAGCAGCTTAAACCCCGTAGCTAACTATGGCTACACCTTC
CDR3: CASSLNPVANYGYTF

D: .
J: TRBJ2-5
size: .
V: TRBV7-8
DNA: TGTGCCAGCAGCTCACCGACAGTTTTGGGAGAGACCCAGTACTTC
CDR3: CASSSPTVLGETQYF

D: TRBD1
J: TRBJ1-2
size: .
V: TRBV9
DNA: TGTGCCAGCAGCGCCCGACAGGGCCAGGGGCTCTATGGCTACACCTTC
CDR3: CASSARQGQGLYGYTF

D: TRBD2
J: TRBJ2-1
size: .
V: TRBV5-4
DNA: TGTGCCAGCAGCTTGGCCCCAGCGGGAGGGTACAATGAGCAGTTCTTC
CDR3: CASSLAPAGGYNEQFF

D: .
J: TRBJ2-7
size: .
V: TRBV10-1
DNA: TGCGCCAGCAGTCCAGGGGGAGGCAACGAGCAGTACTTC
CDR3: CASSPGGGNEQYF

D: .
J: TRBJ1-3
size: .
V: TRBV3-1/TRBV3-2
DNA: TGTGCCAGCAGCCAAGGAGGGTGGAGCTCTGGAAACACCATATATTTT
CDR3: CASSQGGWSSGNTIYF

D: .
J: TRBJ2-1
size: .
V: TRBV12-3/TRBV12-4
DNA: TGTGCCAGCAGTTCTCGCGGGCTAGGCACGCAGTTCTTC
CDR3: CASSSRGLGTQFF

D: .
J: TRBJ1-2
size: .
V: TRBV6-5
DNA: TGTGCCAGCAGTTACTGGGGGGAGAACTATGGCTACACCTTC
CDR3: CASSYWGENYGYTF

D: .
J: TRBJ1-5
size: .
V: TRBV6-5
DNA: TGTGCCAGCAGGAGGGGGAACAATCAGCCCCAGCATTTT
CDR3: CASRRGNNQPQHF

D: .
J: TRBJ1-5
size: .
V: TRBV18
DNA: TGTGCCAGCTCACCGGTCGCAGGAGGTCATAGCAATCAGCCCCAGCATTTT
CDR3: CASSPVAGGHSNQPQHF

D: .
J: TRBJ2-5
size: .
V: TRBV12-3/TRBV12-4
DNA: TGTGCCAGCAGCCCTCAGGGGTTGGAGACCCAGTACTTC
CDR3: CASSPQGLETQYF

D: TRBD2
J: TRBJ2-5
size: .
V: TRBV9
DNA: TGTGCCAGCAGCGTCGGGACTAGCGGGATAGAGACCCAGTACTTC
CDR3: CASSVGTSGIETQYF

D: TRBD2
J: TRBJ2-1
size: .
V: TRBV19
DNA: TGTGCCAGTAGTATGGGGACTAGCGGCTACAATGAGCAGTTCTTC
CDR3: CASSMGTSGYNEQFF

D: .
J: TRBJ1-2
size: .
V: TRBV7-9
DNA: TGTGCCAGCGCCGGCACTATGTCAGGGGCCACCTTC
CDR3: CASAGTMSGATF

D: TRBD2
J: TRBJ2-5
size: .
V: TRBV13
DNA: TGTGCCAGCAGCCGACTAGCGGGAGTTGAGACCCAGTACTTC
CDR3: CASSRLAGVETQYF

D: .
J: TRBJ2-1
size: .
V: TRBV7-9
DNA: TGTGCCAGCAGCTTACTAGCGAGTTACAATGAGCAGTTCTTC
CDR3: CASSLLASYNEQFF

D: .
J: TRBJ1-4
size: .
V: TRBV6-5
DNA: TGTGCCAGCAGTCTGGAGCAGGGTAATGAAAAACTGTTTTTT
CDR3: CASSLEQGNEKLFF

D: .
J: TRBJ1-2
size: once
V: TRBV27
DNA: TGTGCCAGCAGCCAATTCCCTTCGGACAGCCAAAACTATGGCTACACCTTC
CDR3: CASSQFPSDSQNYGYTF

D: .
J: TRBJ1-1
size: once
V: TRBV11-2
DNA: TGTGCCAGCAGCTTAGGAGCGAACACTGAAGCTTTCTTT
CDR3: CASSLGANTEAFF

D: .
J: TRBJ1-2
size: .
V: TRBV19
DNA: TGTGCCAGTAGTTTAGGAGTTGGCTACACCTTC
CDR3: CASSLGVGYTF

D: .
J: TRBJ2-7
size: .
V: TRBV10-3
DNA: TGTGCCATCAGTGAGTCGGAGGGAAGGCAGTACTTC
CDR3: CAISESEGRQYF

D: .
J: TRBJ1-2
size: .
V: TRBV28
DNA: TGTGCCAGCAGTTTGGGAGTTGGAGATCTGGATACCTTC
CDR3: CASSLGVGDLDTF

D: .
J: TRBJ2-2
size: .
V: TRBV7-2
DNA: TGTGCCAGCAGCTCAAATAAGGGGGACACCGGGGAGCTGTTTTTT
CDR3: CASSSNKGDTGELFF

D: TRBD1
J: TRBJ1-5
size: .
V: TRBV3-1/TRBV3-2
DNA: TGTGCCAGCAGCCAGGACCCCGGGACAGGGCTTCTTCAGCCCCAGCATTTT
CDR3: CASSQDPGTGLLQPQHF

D: .
J: TRBJ2-1
size: .
V: TRBV9
DNA: TGTGCCAGCAGCGCCTACATGGAGGGGGCCATCTACAATGAGCAGTTCTTC
CDR3: CASSAYMEGAIYNEQFF

D: .
J: TRBJ2-1
size: .
V: TRBV24-1
DNA: TGTGCCACCAGTGATTTGATGCGGCAGGGGCAGTTCTTC
CDR3: CATSDLMRQGQFF

D: .
J: TRBJ2-2
size: .
V: TRBV9
DNA: TGTGCCAGCAGCGTAGGGTATACCGGGAACACCGGGGAGCTGTTTTTT
CDR3: CASSVGYTGNTGELFF

D: .
J: TRBJ1-2
size: few
V: TRBV5-5
DNA: TGTGCCAGCAGCCCGGGGCTTGCCGGGAGGGACTATGGCTACACCTTC
CDR3: CASSPGLAGRDYGYTF

D: .
J: TRBJ2-7
size: few
V: TRBV7-8
DNA: TGTGCCAGCAGCTTAGGTCGGACTGAAAGAGAGCAGTACTTC
CDR3: CASSLGRTEREQYF

D: TRBD2
J: TRBJ2-3
size: once
V: TRBV29-1
DNA: TGCAGCGTCCCGGGACTAGCGGGAAAGGGAGATACGCAGTATTTT
CDR3: CSVPGLAGKGDTQYF

D: .
J: TRBJ1-2
size: few
V: TRBV3-1/TRBV3-2
DNA: TGTGCCAGCAGCCAAAACGCGGAGAACTATGGCTACACCTTC
CDR3: CASSQNAENYGYTF